This T cell receptor (beta chain) stems from a study of cytomegalovirus exposure and HLA in healthy donors. Study background: The same platform was used for the 90 to 150 validation repertoires as for the approximately 670 first-cohort repertoires, as reported in a later analysis. Whole-study findings and limits: For most TCR sequences rarity was the rule, although some public TCRs occurred in many donors.

With 5 bases clipped from V and 6 bases from J, the junction kept 13 bases outside the gene matches. The CDR3 extends over 16 amino acids. From germline, CDR1 is MNHEY and CDR2 SMNVEV (reference sequence). An approximately 130-subject validation cohort, separate from the approximately 670-subject first cohort, supplied the donors. Measured with immunoSEQ multiplex PCR; TCRdb has only the in-frame clones, and not every one. Of about 140,000 clones listed, approximately 87% are singletons. Worth noting for this clone: Its specificity is not known.

Sequenced: PBMCs. The receptor was isolated from a man aged 18 to 35 in good health and CMV-seronegative. The chain is built from TRBV27 and TRBJ2-3, with 8 nucleotides matching TRBD1. The CDR3 nucleotides read TGTGCCAGCAGTCGGACCCCCCGGACAGGGTCGGATACGCAGTATTTT. Residues: CASSRTPRTGSDTQYF.